This is a list of T cell receptor beta chains from one sample in a study of Graves' ophthalmopathy and Graves' hyperthyroidism. Each CDR3 protein is one row after TCRdb ran MiXCR on the multiplex PCR reads. The sample consists of some 400,000 distinct CDR3 sequences, 15% to 20% of them appearing once. The material sequenced was peripheral blood. All receptors come from a young woman with Graves' ophthalmopathy. CDR3s leave out the opening cysteine and the closing phenylalanine or tryptophan.

V gene,J gene,CDR3 protein
TRBV27,TRBJ2-7,ASSLTGTPYEQY
TRBV19,TRBJ1-2,ASSIEQSRGGYT
TRBV12-3/TRBV12-4,TRBJ1-3,ASSLRGAGRSSGNTIY
TRBV12-5,TRBJ1-1,ASGLLGGSEAF
TRBV10-3,TRBJ2-6,AISAFIDRAGANVLT
TRBV11-2,TRBJ1-1,ASSQIKTEAF
TRBV2,TRBJ2-5,ASTRDREETQY
TRBV11-2,TRBJ2-5,ASSPIAPILARGETQY
TRBV5-1,TRBJ2-7,ASSRGRDVEQY
TRBV6-5,TRBJ1-2,ASSSWVDDYGYT
TRBV7-2,TRBJ1-2,ASLRGADGGYT
TRBV13,TRBJ1-5,ASSLSRAGSNQPQH
TRBV28,TRBJ1-5,ASSETGRNQPQH
TRBV11-2,TRBJ1-2,ANSPDSYGYT
TRBV24-1,TRBJ1-5,ATSASILQPQH
TRBV28,TRBJ1-1,ASNTGGNTEAF
TRBV10-3,TRBJ2-5,AIKETGTGKETQY
TRBV27,TRBJ2-5,ASSPYGPYLGEETQY
TRBV29-1,TRBJ1-1,GVVLGGSKTEAF
TRBV7-2,TRBJ1-1,ASTWGGTEAF
TRBV30,TRBJ2-7,AWSVRQPSSYEQY
TRBV11-2,TRBJ2-5,ASSLRTSGRALETQY
TRBV6-1,TRBJ1-2,ASSEPPDTF
TRBV12-3/TRBV12-4,TRBJ1-2,ASNPGLQYGYT
TRBV9,TRBJ2-5,ASSAGLATMITTQY
TRBV2,TRBJ1-1,ASRRQGGNTEAF
TRBV27,TRBJ1-6,ASSLMWGYKDSPLH
TRBV30,TRBJ1-3,AWSRGWDFNSGNTIY
TRBV30,TRBJ1-2,ARELRGHNYGYT
TRBV27,TRBJ1-5,ASRPLTGDSNQPQH
TRBV7-9,TRBJ2-7,ASSLVLGGEQY
TRBV12-5,TRBJ1-1,ASGLEAAPNTEAF
TRBV28,TRBJ1-1,ASISASGENTEAF
TRBV11-2,TRBJ2-7,ASSQTGTWSSYEQY
TRBV5-5,TRBJ1-5,ASSLYSGQPQH
TRBV28,TRBJ2-7,ASSLGGRDEQY
TRBV11-2,TRBJ2-2,ASSWTDTGELF